These 28 T cell receptor beta chains were all obtained from the same sample, sequenced in a study of blood T cells in healthy people across ages. A J-beta primer mix and a sample-barcoded 5' primer were used in a second PCR of about 6 to 12 cycles. TCRdb analysed the 5' RACE reads with MiXCR anew, one entry per CDR3 protein. This repertoire shows about 640,000 distinct CDR3 sequences, 58% found once; its top ten account for about two fifths. The specimen sequenced was blood. Every receptor here comes from a man aged 55 to 69 in good health.

This clonotype was seen more than once but under ten times. The CDR3 coding sequence is TGTGCCAGCAGTTTCGCACTAGCGGGGGGCTCAGGTGGGCAGTACTTC. Encoded protein: CASSFALAGGSGGQYF. This chain connects TRBV12-3 or TRBV12-4 to TRBJ2-5; 12 bases agree with TRBD2. Losses at the gene ends were 3 bases for V and 11 bases for J; bases not matched to a gene: 13. The CDR3 loop spans 16 amino acids.

This chain connects TRBV28 to TRBJ1-1; D is uncertain. The germline V gene encodes CDR1 MDHEN and CDR2 SYDVKM. CDR3 size: 13 residues. Trimming removed 6 bases at V and 5 bases at J, with 13 bases between. CDR3 loop: CASSPNPPTEAFF. The CDR3, as DNA: TGTGCCAGCAGCCCGAACCCGCCAACTGAAGCTTTCTTT.

This clonotype was counted a single time. The rearrangement joins TRBV5-1 to TRBJ1-6; 8 bases are a match to TRBD1. The CDR3 contains 14 residues. Germline CDR1 SGHRS, CDR2 YFSETQ. J gave up 8 bases and V 5 bases, and 6 bases lay outside the gene matches. CDR3 in amino acids: CASRDRVTDSPLHF. The CDR3 nucleotides are TGCGCCAGCAGGGACAGGGTAACGGATTCACCCCTCCACTTT.

The rearrangement uses TRBV12-3 or TRBV12-4 and TRBJ2-3; a weak D match, TRBD2 (6 bases). CDR3 length: 17 amino acids. The germline V and J ends were trimmed by 1 base and 0 bases, with 14 bases remaining between them. CDR3 amino acids: CASSLVAGRPSTDTQYF. CDR3 DNA: TGTGCCAGCAGTTTAGTGGCGGGGAGGCCTAGCACAGATACGCAGTATTTT.

This clonotype was seen only a few times. The chain combines TRBV29-1 with TRBJ2-7; D is perhaps TRBD1 (5 bases). CDR1 and CDR2 (germline): SQVTM, ANQGSEA. V dropped 0 bases and J dropped 8 bases, with 17 bases sitting between them. This CDR3 spans 14 amino acids. The CDR3 nucleotides are TGCAGCGTTGAAGATCGGGCCAGGGCGAGCAAGCAGTACTTC. Translated, it gives CSVEDRARASKQYF.

This clonotype has only a few counts. The chain carries TRBV6-1 and TRBJ2-6; 7 bases align to TRBD1. Trimming at V came to 7 bases and at J to 2 bases, leaving 5 bases not matched to a gene. CDR1 and CDR2 (germline): MNHNS, SASEGT. This CDR3 is built from 15 residues. CDR3 protein: CASTDTGAGANVLTF. The CDR3 region has the DNA TGTGCCAGCACGGACACAGGGGCTGGGGCCAACGTCCTGACTTTC.

This sequence joins TRBV5-1 and TRBJ2-1, with 14 bases that match TRBD2. This CDR3 comprises 16 residues. Germline lookup yields CDR1 SGHRS and CDR2 YFSETQ. With 1 base clipped from V and 5 bases from J, the junction kept 2 bases outside the gene matches. The CDR3 reads CASSLRTSGGNNEQFF. The CDR3 coding sequence is TGCGCCAGCAGCTTGAGGACTAGCGGGGGGAACAATGAGCAGTTCTTC.

This clonotype was picked up many times. This chain uses TRBV5-6 with TRBJ2-1, with D perhaps assigned TRBD1 or TRBD2 (5 bases each). V lost 4 bases to trimming and J lost 10 bases, with 21 bases between them. Germline-derived CDR1 and CDR2 are SGHDT and YYEEEE. The CDR3 sequence is 15 residues long. This CDR3 is CASSAGTGREGEQFF. The CDR3 DNA reads as TGTGCCAGCAGCGCTGGGACGGGCAGAGAGGGGGAGCAGTTCTTC.

This clonotype was observed a handful of times. The V and J genes are TRBV5-1 and TRBJ1-1; D is unclear. The length of the CDR3 is 13 residues. From germline, CDR1 is SGHRS and CDR2 YFSETQ. V lost 2 bases to trimming and J lost 3 bases, with 8 bases between them. CDR3 nucleotides: TGCGCCAGCAGCTTTGGTGTGGACACTGAAGCTTTCTTT. This sequence encodes CASSFGVDTEAFF.

The J gene is TRBJ1-5, the V gene TRBV9, with no clear D. The germline CDR1 and CDR2 sequences are SGDLS and YYNGEE. Trimming removed 7 bases at V and 2 bases at J, with 16 bases between. The CDR3 has 15 amino acids. The CDR3: CASAEAPYGNQPQHF. Here the CDR3 DNA reads TGTGCCAGCGCGGAGGCACCGTATGGCAATCAGCCCCAGCATTTT.

This chain joins TRBV28 and TRBJ2-6; no clear D. This CDR3 region has 13 residues. The germline V gene has CDR1 MDHEN and CDR2 SYDVKM. V dropped 5 bases and J dropped 2 bases, with 4 bases sitting between them. The CDR3 loop is CASSAPGANVLTF. CDR3 nucleotides: TGTGCCAGCAGTGCCCCTGGGGCCAACGTCCTGACTTTC. Filled out from reference TRBV28 and TRBJ2-6, the complete variable domain reads DVKVTQSSRYLVKRTGEKVFLECVQDMDHENMFWYRQDPGLGLRLIYFSYDVKMKEKGDIPEGYSVSREKKERFSLILESASTNQTSMYLCASSAPGANVLTFGAGSRLTVL.

V usage is TRBV27 and J usage is TRBJ1-4, with TRBD1 matching 7 bases. This CDR3 has 15 residues. The V segment lost 6 bases and the J segment 5 bases; nucleotides outside the gene matches: 9. Germline assignment: CDR1 MNHEY and CDR2 SMNVEV (reference sequence). Here the CDR3 DNA reads TGTGCCAGCAGGGGCCGACAGGGTACAAATGAAAAACTGTTTTTT. Amino acid sequence: CASRGRQGTNEKLFF.

This clonotype came up a few times. The chain's CDR3 is CASSYYGTSGETQYF. The CDR3 DNA is TGTGCCAGCAGCTATTATGGGACATCGGGAGAGACCCAGTACTTC. V is TRBV11-2 and J is TRBJ2-5; the D gene is possibly TRBD1 (6 bases). This CDR3 contains 15 residues. The germline gives CDR1 SGHAT, CDR2 FQNNGV. The V end lost 4 bases, the J end lost 4 bases, and 16 bases lay between the germline ends.

V is TRBV3-1 and J is TRBJ2-2, with 10 nucleotides matching TRBD2. V lost 4 bases and J lost 3; bases outside the gene matches: 5. The CDR3 spans 16 residues. CDR1 and CDR2 from the germline V gene are LGHDT and YNNKEL (reference sequence). CDR3 protein: CASSRLAGDDTGELFF. In DNA form, the CDR3 reads TGTGCCAGCAGCCGCCTAGCGGGGGATGACACCGGGGAGCTGTTTTTT.

This clonotype was seen many times. The chain employs TRBV28 and TRBJ2-1; 10 bases are a match to TRBD2. Germline V CDR1 and CDR2: MDHEN, SYDVKM. This CDR3 comprises 15 residues. V gave up 2 bases and J gave up 9 bases; unmatched junction bases: 7. CDR3 DNA: TGTGCCAGCAGTTTAGGGGCTAGCGGGGGTGGTGAGCAGTTCTTC. This sequence encodes CASSLGASGGGEQFF. Combining the CDR3 with reference TRBV28 and TRBJ2-1 gives the whole variable domain DVKVTQSSRYLVKRTGEKVFLECVQDMDHENMFWYRQDPGLGLRLIYFSYDVKMKEKGDIPEGYSVSREKKERFSLILESASTNQTSMYLCASSLGASGGGEQFFGPGTRLTVL.

The chain's CDR3 is CASSQLAGGGEQYF. The CDR3, as DNA: TGTGCCAGCAGCCAACTAGCGGGGGGGGGCGAGCAGTACTTC. The chain joins TRBV4-2 to TRBJ2-5; 12 nucleotides line up with TRBD2. The J call is doubtful: the DNA matches TRBJ2-7 better. Germline-derived CDR1 and CDR2 are LGHNA and YNFKEQ. The CDR3 covers 14 residues.

J is TRBJ1-4 and V is TRBV4-2; D gene uncertain. CDR3 length equals 16 residues. Trimming took off 1 base at V and 0 bases at J, with 9 bases between the two ends. Germline V lookup: CDR1 LGHNA, CDR2 YNFKEQ. In DNA, the CDR3 is TGTGCCAGCAGCCAAGGGCTTAAAGCAACTAATGAAAAACTGTTTTTT. This sequence encodes CASSQGLKATNEKLFF.

This clonotype was counted only a few times. This sequence joins TRBV7-2 and TRBJ2-1, with 10 bases matching TRBD2. The CDR3 has 15 amino acids. Germline V CDR1 and CDR2: SGHTA, FQGNSA. After removal of 7 bases from V and 7 bases from J, the junction contained 10 bases not matched to a gene. DNA of the CDR3: TGTGCCAGCACCTTGAGCGGGGGGGTGGGGAATGAGCAGTTCTTC. Residues: CASTLSGGVGNEQFF.

The sample holds a few counts of this clonotype. The genes are TRBV7-2 and TRBJ1-2, with 9 bases identical to TRBD1. The CDR3 totals 16 residues. V gave up 5 bases and J gave up 4 bases; unmatched junction bases: 11. Per the germline V gene, CDR1 is SGHTA and CDR2 is FQGNSA. This chain's CDR3 is CASSPRTGEEGYGYTF. The CDR3 DNA follows: TGTGCCAGCAGCCCCCGGACAGGGGAAGAGGGCTATGGCTACACCTTC.

This chain connects TRBV7-9 to TRBJ1-2; D gene ambiguous. Germline assignment: CDR1 SEHNR and CDR2 FQNEAQ (reference sequence). CDR3 length equals 14 residues. Trimming took off 2 bases at V and 3 bases at J, with 10 bases between the two ends. CDR3 loop: CASSLQANYYGYTF. The CDR3 DNA reads TGTGCCAGCAGCTTACAGGCCAATTACTATGGCTACACCTTC.

This clonotype was seen a single time. V and J are TRBV4-1 and TRBJ2-7, with D tentatively TRBD2 (6 bases). V was pared by 3 bases and J by 0 bases, with 18 bases between. This CDR3 is built from 17 residues. Germline lookup yields CDR1 MGHRA and CDR2 YSYEKL. This CDR3 is CASSHPGGVTSSYEQYF. The CDR3 nucleotides read TGCGCCAGCAGCCACCCGGGCGGGGTGACTTCCTCCTACGAGCAGTACTTC.

This chain connects TRBV6-6 to TRBJ2-3, with D unresolved. V was clipped by 2 bases and J by 6 bases, with 18 bases between them. The CDR3 has 16 residues. Per germline, CDR1 MNHNY and CDR2 SVGAGI (reference sequence). The CDR3 loop reads CASSYGVAIDLDTQYF. The CDR3 bases are TGTGCCAGCAGTTACGGGGTAGCTATAGATTTGGATACGCAGTATTTT.

Remarks on this clonotype: The junction departs from germline at one end; a sequencing error may be responsible. The gene calls are TRBV5-1 and TRBJ1-2; the D gene is possibly TRBD1 (5 bases). This CDR3 comprises 13 residues. Germline V CDR1 and CDR2: SGHRS, YFSETQ. In DNA form, the CDR3 reads TGCGCCAGCAGCCCCGGGGGTAACTATGGCCACACCTTC. It yields the protein CASSPGGNYGHTF. Full variable domain (remainder filled in from reference TRBV5-1 and TRBJ1-2): KAGVTQTPRYLIKTRGQQVTLSCSPISGHRSVSWYQQTPGQGLQFLFEYFSETQRNKGNFPGRFSGRQFSNSRSEMNVSTLELGDSALYLCASSPGGNYGHTFGSGTRLTVV.

The chain is built from TRBV7-6 and TRBJ1-5, with D maybe TRBD1 (5 bases). Trimming stripped 1 base from V and 1 base from J, with 11 bases between. Per germline, CDR1 SGHVS and CDR2 FNYEAQ. The CDR3 is 16 amino acids. CDR3 amino acids: CASSLEAGPSNQPQHF. Written as DNA, the CDR3 is TGTGCCAGCAGCTTAGAAGCAGGGCCCAGCAATCAGCCCCAGCATTTT.

CDR3 sequence reads: CASSRGQFGAQYF. The CDR3, as DNA: TGTGCCAGCAGCCGCGGACAATTCGGGGCCCAGTACTTC. V is TRBV7-7 and J is TRBJ2-4, with D possibly called TRBD1 or TRBD2 (5 bases each). V lost 5 bases and J 13 bases, leaving 18 bases between the germline ends. The CDR3 is 13 amino acids. CDR1 and CDR2 from the germline V gene are SSHAT and FNYEAQ (reference sequence).

J is TRBJ1-2 and V is TRBV6-5; D not certain. CDR1 MNHEY and CDR2 SVGAGI come from the germline V gene. V was shortened by 7 bases and J by 7 bases, with 16 bases between the two germline ends. This CDR3 region has 13 residues. The CDR3: CASTALGSGGYTF. CDR3 bases: TGTGCCAGCACCGCCTTGGGGTCTGGTGGCTACACCTTC.

The chain combines TRBV6-5 with TRBJ1-1; 8 bases line up with TRBD1. The ends lost 6 bases at V and 1 base at J; junction bases unmatched: 4. The CDR3 length is 14 residues. Germline-derived CDR1 and CDR2 are MNHEY and SVGAGI. The CDR3 DNA follows: TGTGCCAGCAGGGACAGGGTGGCGAACACTGAAGCTTTCTTT. Amino acid sequence: CASRDRVANTEAFF.

Regarding this clonotype: The junction and the germline gene differ at one end; a read error may be behind it. V gene TRBV4-1 combines with J gene TRBJ2-4, with D perhaps matching TRBD1 (6 bases). The CDR3 has 14 amino acids. In germline, CDR1 is MGHRA, CDR2 YSYEKL. The CDR3 loop reads CTSSQVGTLNIQYF. CDR3 DNA sequence: TGCACCAGCAGCCAAGTCGGGACACTAAACATTCAGTACTTC.